This section outlines one T cell receptor beta chain sequence together with its context. This receptor's antigen is unknown. No base-level quality is on record; no much larger clone is a single base apart. These data belong to a study of shared clonotypes between healthy human individuals (dated by TCRdb to 2018 to 2021). Study-level background: Two women and three men aged 18 to 49 years were included in the cohort. Between about 0.85 and 9.5 billion PBMCs per donor were obtained by leukapheresis. Blood TCR repertoires of roughly five healthy adults were deeply sequenced to estimate repertoire size and the extent of clonotype sharing between individuals. For each donor, CD4 naive and CD4 memory were each run on three plates, CD8 naive on two plates, and CD8 memory on one plate. Different laboratories and diverse techniques were used to prepare libraries and sequence TCR repertoires, to increase sequencing depth and limit assay-specific biases.

CD8 naive samples were obtained by positive selection for CCR7 among CD45RO-negative cells, yielding a CD45RA+CCR7+ population from which TemRA cells were excluded. The donors were healthy, HIV-negative adults who had no recently reported acute infections or vaccinations. Every donor was a Caucasian adult living in Nashville, Tennessee, USA. Blood was obtained by leukapheresis, after which PBMCs were separated by Ficoll-Histopaque density gradient centrifugation and cryopreserved in liquid nitrogen vapor phase. Analytical flow cytometry was used to check the purity and quantity of every magnetically sorted T cell population. Each sorted fraction had its genomic DNA isolated and then quantified by UV absorbance on a Nanodrop 2000c. The cysteine opens and the phenylalanine closes a CDR3 of 14 amino acids. This entry keeps only the CDR3 DNA: 42 bases, framed from base 1. V and J are truncated by 3 bases and 0 bases respectively, leaving an intervening sequence of 9 bases. The germline V gene (reference sequence) sets CDR1 to MNHEY and CDR2 to SMNVEV.

Points the paper makes about the study in general: Roughly 5.2% of naive CD4, 3% to 3.5% of naive CD8, around 2.3% of memory CD4, and about 0.4% of memory CD8 clonotypes were shared across several donors. Larger estimated clonotype richness was generally found for naive subsets than for memory subsets. Pairwise subsampling indicated that sequencing depth was expected to affect the degree of clonotype sharing among donors. Sampling was restricted to blood, and TCR repertoires in tissues likely differ from the TCR repertoires found in blood. Clonotypes shared by all four sorted-subset donors showed higher generation probabilities than non-shared clonotypes. Rarefaction of sorted-subset datasets indicated incomplete sequencing despite the large sequencing depth. The small number of donors limited the genetic and exposure-history diversity represented.

Using the deep immunoSEQ assay, multiplex PCR amplified TCR CDR3 regions from genomic DNA. Extracted genomic DNA from each cell subset was distributed evenly across all wells of several immunoSEQ 96-well plates, and each plate was treated as a replicate. For sorted subsets, around 200 ng genomic DNA, equal to 30,000 or so T cell genomes, was loaded into each replicate PCR. Purified libraries were quantified with a Qubit 3.0 fluorometer, sized on a Bioanalyzer 2100, and re-quantified with the KAPA Library Quantification kit. A separate single-read 150-cycle Illumina NextSeq 550 flow cell was used to sequence each immunoSEQ 96-well plate. The authors processed their data as follows. The immunoSEQ output contained only junctional sequences without quality scores, so filtering could not match that applied to full-length reads. To assign V/J genes and CDR3, sequences were annotated using PyIR, a Python wrapper for IgBLAST v1.9, with IMGT germline references. Reads were removed for weak V/J assignments (E-value above 1e-6), missing CDR3, stop codons, out-of-frame junctions, or ambiguous translated residues. A V3J clonotype was defined by an identical inferred V gene, J gene, and CDR3 amino acid sequence. Percentage overlap between repertoires was computed as shared unique clonotypes divided by the size of the smaller repertoire. Richness of each repertoire was evaluated using RTK rarefaction, the Chao1 estimator, and Recon v2.1 estimates of unobserved clonotypes. OLGA was used to compute generation probabilities for all TCRbeta clonotypes that the gDNA method yielded from a handful of donors. What TCRdb holds here is the immuneACCESS table cut down to in-frame rearrangements. Part of the clones is not present; checked against another copy, under half of the missing clones reflect an unresolved V gene, and the others are unexplained. The V and J calls and clone size are taken from that table; D and trimming were inferred from the DNA. The sample data list some 1,900,000 clones, and around 96% of these were observed just once. The top ten constitute approximately 1.2% of the sample.

Sequencing used naive CD8+ T cells sorted from blood. The sample's cell subset or site label, decoded: CD45RA+CCR7+. The TCR originated in a young man in good health. The chain employs TRBV27 and TRBJ2-7, and TRBD2 may be the D gene, going by 5 matching bases. The bases are TGTGCCAGCAGTTTCGGGGTGAGCTCCTACGAGCAGTACTTC. It codes for CASSFGVSSYEQYF.